This TCR beta chain was recorded in a study of blood T cell repertoires in COVID-19. Study details: Sites in the United States, Italy and Spain provided acute and convalescent COVID-19 samples. T cells, B-cell-depleted T cells, or PBMCs supplied cDNA or gDNA.

The junction had 6 bases not matched to a gene; V was cut back by 4 bases and J by 6 bases. This CDR3 is built from 15 residues. Germline assignment: CDR1 LNHDA and CDR2 SQIVND (reference sequence). Authors' processing steps: Quantification of nucleated cells was approximated via reference gene primer amplification. Here immunoSEQ multiplex PCR was the method, and the copy in TCRdb shows in-frame clones only, minus some. The DNA gave D and trimming, while V, J and clone size come from that table. Among under 350,000 clones listed, 80% to 90% were seen once. Sequencing used peripheral blood. The V gene is TRBV19, the J gene TRBJ1-1; 12 bases match TRBD1. The receptor was isolated from a woman between 50 and 59 years old who had recovered from COVID-19. CDR3 protein: CASSTLGQGAAEAFF. The CDR3 coding sequence is TGTGCCAGTAGTACCTTGGGACAGGGGGCAGCTGAAGCTTTCTTT. Full variable domain (outside the CDR3, taken from reference TRBV19 and TRBJ1-1): DGGITQSPKYLFRKEGQNVTLSCEQNLNHDAMYWYRQDPGQGLRLIYYSQIVNDFQKGDIAEGYSVSREKKESFPLTVTSAQKNPTAFYLCASSTLGQGAAEAFFGQGTRLTVV.